This TCR beta chain was identified in a study of T cell repertoires in cytomegalovirus infection. Study-level points and caveats: HLA-C-restricted TCR beta clonotypes specific for CMV led the ex vivo response.

One entry per CDR3 protein, called by TCRdb with MiXCR from the reads. The data contain 500,000 or so distinct CDR3 sequences, approximately 15% of them seen just once; the ten biggest clones take up around 25%. V was cut by 2 bases and J by 2 bases, with 13 bases left in between. From germline, CDR1 is SGHTA and CDR2 FQGNSA. This CDR3 region has 16 residues. This clonotype was seen repeatedly, ten times or more. Its matching antigen is unknown. The sequenced sample consisted of CD8+ T cells from PBMCs. The sequence came from a human donor in good health (CMV status not recorded). Some clones in this sample may be carry-over from other donors' samples. The J gene is TRBJ1-5, the V gene TRBV7-2, with TRBD1 as a possible D gene (5 bases). The CDR3 DNA is TGTGCCAGCAGCTTATCGGGACCCTATGGCAATCAGCCCCAGCATTTT. Translating it yields CASSLSGPYGNQPQHF.